Listed here are 21 T cell receptor beta chains from one sample, sequenced in a study of T-cell reconstitution after alpha-beta-depleted transplantation in children. The TCRbeta library incorporated unique molecular identifiers. Using its own MiXCR run on the PCR reads, TCRdb lists one record per CDR3 protein. Of about 980,000 distinct CDR3 sequences in the sample, roughly 29% are singletons; the top ten hold roughly 30%. The sample was PBMCs, mostly from graft donor cells, taken 360 days after TCRalphabeta/CD19-depleted stem cell transplant. All receptors come from a boy in the first two years of life who had a stem cell transplant for SCID, so the T cells may come from the graft donor.

There are a few counts of this clonotype. The CDR3 reads CASSFDRANTDTQYF. CDR3 DNA: TGCGCCAGCAGCTTTGACAGGGCCAACACAGATACGCAGTATTTT. The gene calls are TRBV5-1 and TRBJ2-3; 7 nucleotides agree with TRBD1. Trimming removed 2 bases from V and 2 bases from J; junction bases left unmatched: 5. The CDR3 has 15 amino acids. CDR1 is SGHRS and CDR2 is YFSETQ in the germline V gene.

This clonotype was found a few times. The V and J genes are TRBV6-5 and TRBJ2-1; TRBD2 matches at 9 bases. V lost 0 bases to trimming and J lost 7 bases; unmatched junction nucleotides: 7. The CDR3 is made up of 16 amino acids. Germline V gene data show CDR1 as MNHEY and CDR2 as SVGAGI. CDR3 in amino acids: CASSYSGGGAGNEQFF. The CDR3 DNA reads TGTGCCAGCAGTTACTCCGGCGGGGGGGCGGGTAATGAGCAGTTCTTC.

This clonotype came up once. This rearrangement joins TRBV3-1 to TRBJ1-5, with 8 bases that match TRBD1. CDR1 LGHDT and CDR2 YNNKEL come from the germline V gene (reference sequence). The V gene end was trimmed by 3 bases and the J gene end by 4 bases; junction bases not matched to a gene: 8. CDR3 length: 16 amino acids. The CDR3 DNA follows: TGTGCCAGCAGCCATACAGGGGGTGGAAAAAATCAGCCCCAGCATTTT. Its protein is CASSHTGGGKNQPQHF. Full variable domain (missing parts from reference TRBV3-1 and TRBJ1-5): DTAVSQTPKYLVTQMGNDKSIKCEQNLGHDTMYWYKQDSKKFLKIMFSYNNKELIINETVPNRFSPKSPDKAHLNLHINSLELGDSAVYFCASSHTGGGKNQPQHFGDGTRLSIL.

V and J are TRBV6-2 or TRBV6-3 and TRBJ2-6, with no clear D. CDR1 and CDR2 (germline): MNHEY, SVGEGT. The CDR3 is 19 residues long. V was trimmed by 0 bases and J by 0 bases, leaving 15 bases between them. The CDR3 sequence is CASSYSIGRVSSGANVLTF. CDR3 in DNA: TGTGCCAGCAGTTACTCGATAGGACGAGTAAGCTCTGGGGCCAACGTCCTGACTTTC.

This clonotype occurred a few times. This chain joins TRBV5-6 and TRBJ1-2; D remains ambiguous. The germline V and J ends were trimmed by 0 bases and 10 bases, with 7 bases remaining between them. CDR1 SGHDT and CDR2 YYEEEE come from the germline V gene. This CDR3 comprises 11 residues. The CDR3 sequence: CASSLEISYTF. Written as DNA, the CDR3 is TGTGCCAGCAGCTTGGAGATTTCCTACACCTTC.

The gene calls are TRBV5-1 and TRBJ1-1; no clear D gene. The CDR3 spans 15 residues. Germline V lookup: CDR1 SGHRS, CDR2 YFSETQ. Trimming pared 4 bases from V and 1 base from J, leaving 14 bases between. CDR3 sequence (DNA): TGCGCCAGCAGCCTTTACGGGGATCCGAACACTGAAGCTTTCTTT. This translates into CASSLYGDPNTEAFF.

This clonotype was seen a handful of times. The J gene is TRBJ1-4, the V gene TRBV7-9, with unresolved D. In germline, CDR1 is SEHNR, CDR2 FQNEAQ (reference sequence). V shed 3 bases and J shed 2 bases, with 7 bases lying between them. CDR3 length: 14 residues. The CDR3: CASSFLGTNEKLFF. The CDR3 bases are TGTGCCAGCAGCTTCCTGGGCACTAATGAAAAACTGTTTTTT.

This clonotype was seen more than once but under ten times. The chain uses TRBV5-1 and TRBJ1-1; 8 nucleotides line up with TRBD1. V lost 4 bases to trimming and J lost 5 bases; unmatched junction nucleotides: 10. Per germline, CDR1 SGHRS and CDR2 YFSETQ. The CDR3 is made up of 15 amino acids. The CDR3 region is CASSPTDRAKTEAFF. For the CDR3, the DNA is TGCGCCAGCAGCCCCACGGACAGGGCGAAAACTGAAGCTTTCTTT.

The chain uses TRBV6-6 and TRBJ1-1, with D unclear. This CDR3 is 12 amino acids long. Germline CDR1 is MNHNY and CDR2 is SVGAGI (reference sequence). Trimming cost V 4 bases and J 7 bases, with 10 bases left between them. CDR3 nucleotides: TGTGCCAGCAGTTCCTCGACTGTTGAAGCTTTCTTT. As protein: CASSSSTVEAFF.

The CDR3, as DNA: TGCGCCAGCAGTCAGGGAGGTCTGCGAGAGACCCAGTACTTC. This codes for CASSQGGLRETQYF. This chain connects TRBV5-1 to TRBJ2-5, with D possibly TRBD2 on 6 matching bases. The germline V gene encodes CDR1 SGHRS and CDR2 YFSETQ. There are 14 residues in the CDR3. Trimming left V 5 bases short and J 4 bases short, with 15 bases between.

The chain employs TRBV29-1 and TRBJ2-2; TRBD2 matches 11 bases. In germline, CDR1 is SQVTM, CDR2 ANQGSEA. This CDR3 is built from 15 residues. V gave up 4 bases and J gave up 4 bases; unmatched junction bases: 5. This CDR3 reads CSVGCGTSGTGELFF. For the CDR3, the DNA is TGCAGCGTTGGGTGCGGGACTAGCGGCACCGGGGAGCTGTTTTTT.

This clonotype was picked up many times. V gene TRBV20-1 combines with J gene TRBJ2-7; maybe TRBD1 (5 bases). Deletions cut 8 bases from V and 1 base from J, with 18 bases between. CDR1 and CDR2 (germline): DFQATT, SNEGSKA (reference sequence). This CDR3 has 14 residues. The CDR3 loop reads CSTLARGLSYEQYF. CDR3 DNA sequence: TGCAGTACCCTCGCAAGGGGCTTGTCCTACGAGCAGTACTTC.

The V and J genes are TRBV28 and TRBJ1-2, with D perhaps matching TRBD1 (5 bases). Per germline, CDR1 MDHEN and CDR2 SYDVKM. The CDR3 consists of 13 residues. V lost 2 bases, J lost 8 bases, and 12 bases lay in between. The CDR3: CASSLRDQGGYTF. The CDR3, as DNA: TGTGCCAGCAGTTTACGGGACCAGGGAGGCTACACCTTC.

The chain uses TRBV5-1 and TRBJ2-1, with D perhaps matching TRBD2 (6 bases). Germline-derived CDR1 and CDR2 are SGHRS and YFSETQ. Deletions cut 4 bases from V and 5 bases from J, with 19 bases between. This CDR3 has 16 amino acids. The CDR3 loop is CASSPGTLVAHNEQFF. The CDR3 DNA sequence: TGCGCCAGCAGCCCGGGGACTTTGGTGGCGCACAATGAGCAGTTCTTC. Full variable domain (missing parts from reference TRBV5-1 and TRBJ2-1): KAGVTQTPRYLIKTRGQQVTLSCSPISGHRSVSWYQQTPGQGLQFLFEYFSETQRNKGNFPGRFSGRQFSNSRSEMNVSTLELGDSALYLCASSPGTLVAHNEQFFGPGTRLTVL.

This clonotype has only a few counts. This may be a read error, as it is one base from a much larger clone. V gene TRBV5-1 combines with J gene TRBJ1-1, with D perhaps TRBD1 (5 bases). CDR1 SGHRS and CDR2 YFSETQ come from the germline V gene. V was trimmed by 4 bases and J by 3 bases, leaving 7 bases between them. This CDR3 contains 12 residues. The chain's CDR3 is CASSVGDTEAFF. CDR3 nucleotide sequence: TGCGCCAGCAGCGTGGGGGACACTGAAGCTTTCTTT.

The rearrangement uses TRBV13 and TRBJ1-1, with 9 positions matching TRBD1. Germline lookup yields CDR1 PRHDT and CDR2 FYEKMQ (reference sequence). The V gene end was trimmed by 4 bases and the J gene end by 8 bases; junction bases not matched to a gene: 2. CDR3 length equals 12 residues. In DNA form, the CDR3 reads TGTGCCAGCAGCTGGGACAGGGTCGAAGCTTTCTTT. Amino acid sequence: CASSWDRVEAFF.

The chain recombines TRBV12-3 or TRBV12-4 with TRBJ2-5; the match to TRBD2 covers 15 bases. CDR3 length equals 18 residues. J lost 5 bases, V lost 5 bases, and 12 bases had no gene match. CDR3 coding DNA: TGTGCCAGCAGTATGGTAGGACTAGCGGGGGGGCCCAGGGAGACCCAGTACTTC. Amino acid sequence: CASSMVGLAGGPRETQYF.

This chain's CDR3 is CASSLGPGVLNYEQYF. The CDR3 nucleotides are TGCGCCAGCAGCCTCGGACCGGGAGTCCTAAACTACGAGCAGTACTTC. The rearrangement joins TRBV4-1 to TRBJ2-7, with a weak D call TRBD2 (6 bases). Germline-derived CDR1 and CDR2 are MGHRA and YSYEKL. V was trimmed by 4 bases and J by 3 bases, leaving 19 bases between them. The CDR3 has 16 amino acids.

This clonotype has more than one count but fewer than ten. The rearrangement joins TRBV15 to TRBJ1-1; D is unresolved. This CDR3 has 12 amino acids. Germline assignment: CDR1 LNHNV and CDR2 YYDKDF (reference sequence). V lost 8 bases and J lost 11, with 18 bases in between. CDR3 region: CATGPGPRAAFF. DNA of the CDR3: TGTGCCACCGGGCCGGGCCCCAGAGCGGCTTTCTTT.

This clonotype was seen a few times. The CDR3 region has the DNA TGTGCCAGCAGCTCCACAGGGTCGGGCACAGATACGCAGTATTTT. This gives the protein CASSSTGSGTDTQYF. The chain has TRBV12-3 or TRBV12-4 and TRBJ2-3; D might be TRBD1 (6 bases). This CDR3 is 15 amino acids long. Trimming removed 6 bases at V and 1 base at J, with 14 bases between.

V and J are TRBV7-2 and TRBJ2-1, with TRBD1 identical over 8 bases. Trimming took 2 bases from V and 7 from J; bases not matched to a gene: 7. Looked up from germline, CDR1 is SGHTA and CDR2 is FQGNSA. This CDR3 is built from 15 residues. Here the CDR3 DNA reads TGTGCCAGCAGCTTACAGTCAGGGGGCGGAAATGAGCAGTTCTTC. Translation: CASSLQSGGGNEQFF.